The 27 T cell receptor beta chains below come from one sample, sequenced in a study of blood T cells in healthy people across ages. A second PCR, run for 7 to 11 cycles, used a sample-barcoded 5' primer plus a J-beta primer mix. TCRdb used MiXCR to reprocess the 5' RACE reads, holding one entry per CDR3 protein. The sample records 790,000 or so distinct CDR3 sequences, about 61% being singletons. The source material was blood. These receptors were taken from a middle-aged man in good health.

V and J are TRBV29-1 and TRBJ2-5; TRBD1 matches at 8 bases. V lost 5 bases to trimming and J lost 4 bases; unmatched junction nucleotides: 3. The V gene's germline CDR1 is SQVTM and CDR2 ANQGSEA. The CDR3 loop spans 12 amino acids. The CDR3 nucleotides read TGCAGCGTTAGGACAGGGCTAGAGACCCAGTACTTC. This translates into CSVRTGLETQYF.

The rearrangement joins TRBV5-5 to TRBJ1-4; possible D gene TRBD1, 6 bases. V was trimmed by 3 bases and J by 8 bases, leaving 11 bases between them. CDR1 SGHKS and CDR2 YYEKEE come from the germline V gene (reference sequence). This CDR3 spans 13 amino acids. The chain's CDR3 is CASSWKTGEKLFF. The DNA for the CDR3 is TGTGCCAGCAGCTGGAAAACAGGGGAAAAACTGTTTTTT.

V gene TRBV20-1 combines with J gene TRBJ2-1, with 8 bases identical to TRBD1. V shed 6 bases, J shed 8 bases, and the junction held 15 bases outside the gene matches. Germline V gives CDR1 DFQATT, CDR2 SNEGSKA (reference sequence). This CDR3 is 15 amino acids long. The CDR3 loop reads CSAPKFTGGGDEQFF. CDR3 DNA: TGCAGTGCCCCAAAATTCACAGGGGGTGGGGATGAGCAGTTCTTC.

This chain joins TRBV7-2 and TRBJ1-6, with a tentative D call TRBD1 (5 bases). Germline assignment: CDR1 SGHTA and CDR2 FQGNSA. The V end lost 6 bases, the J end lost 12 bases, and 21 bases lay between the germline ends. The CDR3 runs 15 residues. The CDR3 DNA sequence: TGTGCCAGCAGGCTGACGGTCCAAAAAAGGGGACCCCTCCACTTT. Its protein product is CASRLTVQKRGPLHF.

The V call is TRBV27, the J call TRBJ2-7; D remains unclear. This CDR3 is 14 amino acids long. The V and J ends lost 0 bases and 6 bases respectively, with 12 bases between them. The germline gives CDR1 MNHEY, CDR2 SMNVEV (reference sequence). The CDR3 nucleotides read TGTGCCAGCAGTTTATCTCGTCAGTTCTCCGAGCAGTACTTC. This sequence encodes CASSLSRQFSEQYF.

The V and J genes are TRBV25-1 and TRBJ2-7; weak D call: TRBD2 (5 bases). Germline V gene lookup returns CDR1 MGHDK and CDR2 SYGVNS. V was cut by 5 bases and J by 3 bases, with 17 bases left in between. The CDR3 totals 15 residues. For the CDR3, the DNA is TGTGCCAGCAGTAATACCATGGGGAGAGGCTACGAGCAGTACTTC. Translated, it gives CASSNTMGRGYEQYF.

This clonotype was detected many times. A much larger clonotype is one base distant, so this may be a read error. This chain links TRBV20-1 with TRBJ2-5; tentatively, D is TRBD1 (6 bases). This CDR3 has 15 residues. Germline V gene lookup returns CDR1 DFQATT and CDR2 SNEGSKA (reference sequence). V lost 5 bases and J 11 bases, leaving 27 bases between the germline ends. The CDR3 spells CSASGTNPSDNEQYF. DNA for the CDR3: TGCAGTGCTTCCGGGACAAATCCTTCGGACAATGAGCAGTACTTC.

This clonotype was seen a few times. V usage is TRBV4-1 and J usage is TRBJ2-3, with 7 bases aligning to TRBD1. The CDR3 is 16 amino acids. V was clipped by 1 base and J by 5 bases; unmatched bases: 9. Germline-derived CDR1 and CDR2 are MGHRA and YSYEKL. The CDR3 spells CASSQGPTGKEDTQYF. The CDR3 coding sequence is TGCGCCAGCAGCCAAGGGCCGACAGGGAAGGAAGATACGCAGTATTTT.

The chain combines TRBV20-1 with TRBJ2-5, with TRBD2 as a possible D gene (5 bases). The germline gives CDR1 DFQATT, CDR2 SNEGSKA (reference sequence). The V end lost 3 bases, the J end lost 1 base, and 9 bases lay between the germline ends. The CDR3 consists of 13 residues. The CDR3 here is CSASGETQETQYF. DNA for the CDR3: TGCAGTGCTAGCGGGGAGACCCAAGAGACCCAGTACTTC.

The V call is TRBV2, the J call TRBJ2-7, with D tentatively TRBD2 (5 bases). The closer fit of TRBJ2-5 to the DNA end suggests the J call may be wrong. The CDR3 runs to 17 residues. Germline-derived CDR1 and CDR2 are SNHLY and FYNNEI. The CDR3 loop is CASSGSTETTGLETQYF. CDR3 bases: TGTGCCAGCAGCGGTTCAACCGAGACTACCGGTCTGGAGACCCAGTACTTC.

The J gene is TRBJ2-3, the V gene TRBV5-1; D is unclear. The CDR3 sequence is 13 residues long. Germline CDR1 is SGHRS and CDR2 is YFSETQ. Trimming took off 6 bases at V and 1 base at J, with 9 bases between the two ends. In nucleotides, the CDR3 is TGCGCCAGCAAAAAGGCAGGCACAGATACGCAGTATTTT. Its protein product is CASKKAGTDTQYF.

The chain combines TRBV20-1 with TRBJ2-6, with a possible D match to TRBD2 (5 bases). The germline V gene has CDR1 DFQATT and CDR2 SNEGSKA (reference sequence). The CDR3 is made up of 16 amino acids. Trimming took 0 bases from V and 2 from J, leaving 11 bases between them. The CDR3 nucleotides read TGCAGTGCTAGAGAAAGGGAGAGGGCTGGGGCCAACGTCCTGACTTTC. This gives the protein CSARERERAGANVLTF.

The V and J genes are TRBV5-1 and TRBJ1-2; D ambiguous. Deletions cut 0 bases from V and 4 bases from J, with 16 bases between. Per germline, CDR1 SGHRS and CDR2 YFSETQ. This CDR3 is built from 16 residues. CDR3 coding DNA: TGCGCCAGCAGCTTGGGGACTTCTACCCTCGGCTATGGCTACACCTTC. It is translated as CASSLGTSTLGYGYTF.

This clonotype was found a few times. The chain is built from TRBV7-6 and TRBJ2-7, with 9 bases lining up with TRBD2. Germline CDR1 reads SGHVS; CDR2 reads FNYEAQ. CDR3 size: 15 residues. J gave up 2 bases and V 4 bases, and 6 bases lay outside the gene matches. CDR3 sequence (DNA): TGTGCCAGCAGCTCCCGAGTAGCGGGGGCCTACGAGCAGTACTTC. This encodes CASSSRVAGAYEQYF.

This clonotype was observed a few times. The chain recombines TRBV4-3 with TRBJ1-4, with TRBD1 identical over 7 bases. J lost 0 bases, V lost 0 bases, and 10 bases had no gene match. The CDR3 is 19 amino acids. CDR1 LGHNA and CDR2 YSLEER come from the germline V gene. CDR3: CASSQDPAGGVSTNEKLFF. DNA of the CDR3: TGCGCCAGCAGCCAAGATCCGGCAGGGGGAGTATCAACTAATGAAAAACTGTTTTTT.

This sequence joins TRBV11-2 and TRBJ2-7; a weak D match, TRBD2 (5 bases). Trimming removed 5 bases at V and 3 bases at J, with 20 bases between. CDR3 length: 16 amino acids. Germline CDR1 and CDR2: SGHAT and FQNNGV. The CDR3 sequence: CASSPVLDSLVYEQYF. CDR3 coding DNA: TGTGCCAGCAGCCCCGTACTGGACTCACTGGTCTACGAGCAGTACTTC.

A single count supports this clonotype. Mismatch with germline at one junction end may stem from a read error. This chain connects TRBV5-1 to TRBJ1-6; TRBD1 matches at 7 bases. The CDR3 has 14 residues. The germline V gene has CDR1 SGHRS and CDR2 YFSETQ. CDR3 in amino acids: CASSPDRINSPPHF. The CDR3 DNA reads TGCGCCAGCAGCCCGGACAGGATCAATTCACCCCCCCACTTT.

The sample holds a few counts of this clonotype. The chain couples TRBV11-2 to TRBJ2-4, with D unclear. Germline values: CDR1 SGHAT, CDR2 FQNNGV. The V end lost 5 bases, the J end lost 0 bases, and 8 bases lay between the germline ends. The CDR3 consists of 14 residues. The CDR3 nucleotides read TGTGCCAGCAGCGCAAGAATAGCCAAAAACATTCAGTACTTC. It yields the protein CASSARIAKNIQYF.

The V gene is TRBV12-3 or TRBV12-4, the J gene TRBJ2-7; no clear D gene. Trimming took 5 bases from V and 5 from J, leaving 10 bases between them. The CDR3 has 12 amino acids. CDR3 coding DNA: TGTGCCAGCAGTCCCAGTGGCCACGAGCAGTACTTC. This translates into CASSPSGHEQYF.

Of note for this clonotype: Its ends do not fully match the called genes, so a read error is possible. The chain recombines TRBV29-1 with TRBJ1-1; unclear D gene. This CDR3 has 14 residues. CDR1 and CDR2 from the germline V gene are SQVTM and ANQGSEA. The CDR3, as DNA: TGCAGCGTTGGGAGGCAGGTCCAAGCCGCTGAAGCTTTGTTT. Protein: CSVGRQVQAAEALF.

CDR3 region: CSAGYSRGNTDTQYF. The DNA for the CDR3 is TGCAGTGCTGGGTATTCTCGGGGTAACACAGATACGCAGTATTTT. The chain links TRBV20-1 to TRBJ2-3; a weak D match, TRBD2 (5 bases). V was shortened by 5 bases and J by 2 bases, with 17 bases between the two germline ends. The germline V gene encodes CDR1 DFQATT and CDR2 SNEGSKA (reference sequence). The CDR3 has 15 residues.

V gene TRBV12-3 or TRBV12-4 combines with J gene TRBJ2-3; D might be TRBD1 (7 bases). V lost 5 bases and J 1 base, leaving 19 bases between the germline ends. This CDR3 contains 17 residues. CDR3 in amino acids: CASSPGGHSVGTDTQYF. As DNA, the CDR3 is TGTGCCAGCAGTCCAGGGGGGCACAGCGTGGGCACAGATACGCAGTATTTT.

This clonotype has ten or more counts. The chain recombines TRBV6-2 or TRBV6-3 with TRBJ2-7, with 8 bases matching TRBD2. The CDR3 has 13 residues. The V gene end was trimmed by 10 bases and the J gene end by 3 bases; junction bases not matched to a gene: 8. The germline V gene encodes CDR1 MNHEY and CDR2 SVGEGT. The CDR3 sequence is CATQYSGNYEQYF. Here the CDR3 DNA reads TGTGCCACCCAATATAGCGGGAACTACGAGCAGTACTTC.

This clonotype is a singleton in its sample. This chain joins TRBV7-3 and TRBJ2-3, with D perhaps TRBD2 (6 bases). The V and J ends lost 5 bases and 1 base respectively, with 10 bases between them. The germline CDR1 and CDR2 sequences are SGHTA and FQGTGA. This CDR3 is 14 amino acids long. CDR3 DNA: TGTGCCAGCAGCGCGGGATTTGGCACAGATACGCAGTATTTT. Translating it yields CASSAGFGTDTQYF.

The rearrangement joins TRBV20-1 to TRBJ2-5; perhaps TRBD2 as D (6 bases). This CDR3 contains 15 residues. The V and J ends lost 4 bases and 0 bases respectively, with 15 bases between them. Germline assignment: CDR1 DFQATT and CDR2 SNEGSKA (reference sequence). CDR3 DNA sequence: TGCAGTGCTATGAGGCGGGGATGGTACCAAGAGACCCAGTACTTC. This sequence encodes CSAMRRGWYQETQYF.

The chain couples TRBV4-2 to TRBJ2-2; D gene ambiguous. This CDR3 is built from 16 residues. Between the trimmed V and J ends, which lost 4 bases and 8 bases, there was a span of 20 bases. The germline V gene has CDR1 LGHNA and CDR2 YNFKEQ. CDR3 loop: CASSRNVVWVNGELFF. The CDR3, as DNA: TGTGCCAGCAGCCGTAACGTTGTCTGGGTTAATGGGGAGCTGTTTTTT.

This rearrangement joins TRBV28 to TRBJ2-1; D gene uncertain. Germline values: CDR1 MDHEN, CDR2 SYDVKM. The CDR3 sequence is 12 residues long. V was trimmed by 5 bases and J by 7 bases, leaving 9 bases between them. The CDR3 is CASSPEWNEQFF. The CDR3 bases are TGTGCCAGCAGTCCGGAGTGGAATGAGCAGTTCTTC.